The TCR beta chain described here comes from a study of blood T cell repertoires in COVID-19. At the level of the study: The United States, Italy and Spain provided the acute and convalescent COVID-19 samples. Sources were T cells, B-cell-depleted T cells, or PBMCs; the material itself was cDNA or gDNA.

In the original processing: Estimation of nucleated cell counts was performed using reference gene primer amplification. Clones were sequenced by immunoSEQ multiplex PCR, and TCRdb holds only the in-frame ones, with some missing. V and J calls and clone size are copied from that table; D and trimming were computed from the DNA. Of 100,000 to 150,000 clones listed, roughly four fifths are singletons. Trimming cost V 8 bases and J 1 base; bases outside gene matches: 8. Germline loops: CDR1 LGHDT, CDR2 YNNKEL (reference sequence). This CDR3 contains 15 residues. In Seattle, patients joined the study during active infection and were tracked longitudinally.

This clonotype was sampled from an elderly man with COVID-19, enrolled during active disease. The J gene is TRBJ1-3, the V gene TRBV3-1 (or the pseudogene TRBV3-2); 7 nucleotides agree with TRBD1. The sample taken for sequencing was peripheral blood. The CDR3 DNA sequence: TGTGCCAGCCAGTCAGGGGGTGATTCTGGAAACACCATATATTTT. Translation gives CASQSGGDSGNTIYF.